This T cell receptor (beta chain) was observed in a study of T cells in Graves' hyperthyroidism and ophthalmopathy. Study-level findings and limits: The model forecast ophthalmopathy, anticipating it by a median roughly 6.3 months before onset. Blood also carried most thyroid clonotypes expanded above 0.001.

TCR beta CDR3 regions were amplified from RNA transcripts. Researchers ran a first-round RT-PCR on the TCR CDR3 using the HTBI primer set. TCRdb re-called the multiplex PCR reads through MiXCR, storing one row per CDR3 protein. The top ten hold around a sixth of the sample, which has 400,000 to 500,000 distinct CDR3 sequences, around an eighth seen once. The table lists this clonotype with many counts. Its antigen remains unknown. CDR1 is SGHAT, CDR2 FQDESV, per germline (reference sequence). This CDR3 is built from 15 residues. Trimming cost V 2 bases and J 6 bases, with 13 bases left between them. This chain uses TRBV11-1 with TRBJ2-2, with D perhaps TRBD2 (6 bases). The TCR sequence derives from a woman aged 18-29 years with Graves' hyperthyroidism. Material for sequencing was blood. Written as DNA, the CDR3 is TGTGCCAGCAGCTTAATTCGGGAGAGGGCCGGGGAGCTGTTTTTT. It translates to CASSLIRERAGELFF.